The entry below gives a single T cell receptor beta chain sequence along with its context. What it binds is not known. The entry originates in a study of STAT5B mutations in CD4+ large granular lymphocyte leukemia. Whole-study findings and limits: TRBV06-family usage was enriched in top patient clones (8/27) versus controls (2/35).

Profiling relied on immunoSEQ multiplex PCR, and the TCRdb table lists in-frame clones only, not all of them. The sample shows 25,000 to 40,000 clones, approximately 80% of them seen only once. Trimming removed 5 bases from V and 7 bases from J, with 12 bases in between. In germline, CDR1 is GTSNPN, CDR2 SVGIG (reference sequence). The CDR3 covers 12 residues. This chain joins TRBV30 and TRBJ2-1, with D perhaps matching TRBD1 (6 bases). The source material was CD4+ T cells from blood buffy coats. This clonotype was sampled from a human donor in good health. CDR3 sequence (DNA): TGTGCCTGGGGTCAGGACAGAAATGAGCAGTTCTTC. It yields the protein CAWGQDRNEQFF.